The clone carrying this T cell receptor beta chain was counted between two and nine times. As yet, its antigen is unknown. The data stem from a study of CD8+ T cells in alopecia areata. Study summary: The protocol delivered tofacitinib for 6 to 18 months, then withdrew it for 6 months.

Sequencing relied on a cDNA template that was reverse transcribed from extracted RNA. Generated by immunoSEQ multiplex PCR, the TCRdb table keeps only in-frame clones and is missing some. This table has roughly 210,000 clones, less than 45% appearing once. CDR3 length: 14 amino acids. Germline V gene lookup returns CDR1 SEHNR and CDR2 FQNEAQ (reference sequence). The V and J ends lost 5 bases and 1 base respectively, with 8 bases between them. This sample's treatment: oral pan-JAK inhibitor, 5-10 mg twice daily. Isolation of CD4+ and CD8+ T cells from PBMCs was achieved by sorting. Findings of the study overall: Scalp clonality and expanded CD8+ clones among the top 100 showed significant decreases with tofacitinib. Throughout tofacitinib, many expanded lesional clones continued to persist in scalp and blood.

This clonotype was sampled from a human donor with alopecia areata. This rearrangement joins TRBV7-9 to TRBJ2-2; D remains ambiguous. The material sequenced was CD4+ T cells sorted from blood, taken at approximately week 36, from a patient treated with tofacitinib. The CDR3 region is CASSPSWNTGELFF. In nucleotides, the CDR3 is TGTGCCAGCAGCCCCTCGTGGAACACCGGGGAGCTGTTTTTT.